Each of the 25 T cell receptor beta chains below was sequenced from the same sample in a study of response to subunit inactivated influenza vaccine. Each CDR3 protein gets one entry after TCRdb re-called the RT-PCR reads with MiXCR. The table shows roughly 180,000 distinct CDR3 sequences, with about 9% occurring only once. Material: non-naive T cells sorted from PBMCs, obtained on the day of vaccination. The source of these receptors is a man aged 50-59 years who received an inactivated influenza vaccine.

This clonotype was counted ten times or more. The rearrangement links TRBV7-8 to TRBJ1-2, with 7 bases identical to TRBD1. Germline V gene sequence: CDR1 SGHVS, CDR2 FQNEAQ. This CDR3 has 16 residues. After removal of 4 bases from V and 4 bases from J, the junction contained 12 bases not matched to a gene. As DNA, the CDR3 is TGTGCCAGCAGCTCAATTAAAAGGACAGGCGGCTATGGCTACACCTTC. The encoded protein is CASSSIKRTGGYGYTF.

This chain joins TRBV5-1 and TRBJ2-3, with unresolved D. V was clipped by 0 bases and J by 0 bases, with 11 bases between them. CDR1 and CDR2 (germline): SGHRS, YFSETQ. This CDR3 spans 16 amino acids. The CDR3 DNA sequence: TGCGCCAGCAGCTTGGGAGCCCGACGTAGCACAGATACGCAGTATTTT. Protein sequence: CASSLGARRSTDTQYF.

This clonotype showed up many times. The rearrangement uses TRBV27 and TRBJ1-5, with 9 bases that match TRBD1. The ends lost 6 bases at V and 3 bases at J; junction bases unmatched: 12. CDR3 length: 17 amino acids. Germline CDR1 and CDR2: MNHEY and SMNVEV (reference sequence). The CDR3 reads CASRPKGTGHFNQPQHF. CDR3 in DNA: TGTGCCAGCAGGCCTAAAGGGACAGGGCACTTCAATCAGCCCCAGCATTTT.

This clonotype has only a few counts. The chain uses TRBV2 and TRBJ1-5; 7 bases map to TRBD1. The CDR3 covers 14 residues. Germline-derived CDR1 and CDR2 are SNHLY and FYNNEI. Losses at the gene ends were 4 bases for V and 3 bases for J; bases not matched to a gene: 3. The CDR3 nucleotides are TGTGCCAGCAGTGCAACAGGGGCCAATCAGCCCCAGCATTTT. Protein sequence: CASSATGANQPQHF.

This clonotype was found a few times. The genes are TRBV28 and TRBJ2-3, with D hard to call. The CDR3 has 12 residues. Trimming shortened V by 6 bases and J by 6 bases, and 10 bases separated the two germline ends. The germline CDR1 and CDR2 sequences are MDHEN and SYDVKM. For the CDR3, the DNA is TGTGCCAGCAGCCCCTCTTATGATACGCAGTATTTT. Translating gives CASSPSYDTQYF.

This clonotype has at least ten counts. The J gene is TRBJ2-5, the V gene TRBV2, with D maybe TRBD2 (5 bases). Deletions cut 7 bases from V and 5 bases from J, with 11 bases between. The germline CDR1 and CDR2 sequences are SNHLY and FYNNEI. This CDR3 is built from 12 residues. CDR3 loop: CASKAGGETQYF. CDR3 coding DNA: TGTGCCAGCAAAGCCGGCGGGGAGACCCAGTACTTC.

The table lists this clonotype with a few counts. This chain links TRBV2 with TRBJ1-2, with 8 bases identical to TRBD1. J gave up 6 bases and V 6 bases, and 12 bases lay outside the gene matches. The germline CDR1 and CDR2 sequences are SNHLY and FYNNEI. The CDR3 loop spans 15 amino acids. CDR3 residues: CASSAKSTGDHGYTF. CDR3 bases: TGTGCCAGCAGCGCCAAATCGACAGGGGATCATGGCTACACCTTC.

Ten or more counts support this clonotype. The V call is TRBV27, the J call TRBJ1-6; 7 bases fit TRBD1. Trimming took 5 bases from V and 7 from J; bases not matched to a gene: 8. This CDR3 comprises 15 residues. Germline V gene lookup returns CDR1 MNHEY and CDR2 SMNVEV (reference sequence). CDR3 in amino acids: CASSPDRVRNSPLHF. CDR3 in DNA: TGTGCCAGCAGTCCCGACAGGGTTCGCAATTCACCCCTCCACTTT.

In this sample, this clonotype turned up many times. The chain recombines TRBV7-2 with TRBJ2-7; D uncertain. Germline V lookup: CDR1 SGHTA, CDR2 FQGNSA. V was trimmed by 1 base and J by 2 bases, leaving 12 bases between them. The CDR3 is 15 residues long. In DNA form, the CDR3 reads TGTGCCAGCAGCTTAGAACCCGGGCCTACCTACGAGCAGTACTTC. Amino acid sequence: CASSLEPGPTYEQYF.

This clonotype was counted ten times or more. This chain connects TRBV7-6 to TRBJ2-1, with D hard to call. The CDR3 totals 12 residues. The V end was cut by 3 bases, the J end by 7 bases, with 7 bases between. Germline lookup yields CDR1 SGHVS and CDR2 FNYEAQ. CDR3 DNA sequence: TGTGCCAGCAGCTTTTCTGTAAATGAGCAGTTCTTC. It is translated as CASSFSVNEQFF.

As regards this clonotype: Given a much more abundant clone one base away, this may be a read error. The chain carries TRBV4-3 and TRBJ2-1; 9 bases are shared with TRBD2. The germline gives CDR1 LGHNA, CDR2 YSLEER. The CDR3 has 18 amino acids. This CDR3 reads CTSSVAVAGEGRHNEQFF. Here the CDR3 DNA reads TGCACCAGCAGCGTTGCGGTAGCGGGAGAAGGAAGGCACAATGAGCAGTTCTTC.

This clonotype was recorded many times. The genes are TRBV10-3 and TRBJ2-7; 9 bases match TRBD1. Germline V CDR1 and CDR2: ENHRY, SYGVKD. The CDR3 is made up of 18 amino acids. V trimming: 2 bases; J trimming: 1 base; junction bases outside the gene matches: 12. In DNA form, the CDR3 reads TGTGCCATCAGTGAGACCCCGGGACAGGGATCCTCTTCCTACGAGCAGTACTTC. This encodes CAISETPGQGSSSYEQYF.

The chain couples TRBV6-1 to TRBJ1-5; maybe TRBD1 (6 bases). The V and J ends lost 6 bases and 4 bases respectively, with 16 bases between them. The CDR3 covers 15 residues. Germline V gene data show CDR1 as MNHNS and CDR2 as SASEGT. This chain's CDR3 is CASSRSDSYNQPQHF. In nucleotides, the CDR3 is TGTGCCAGCAGCCGGTCGGACAGCTATAATCAGCCCCAGCATTTT.

The genes are TRBV20-1 and TRBJ2-3; 11 bases fit TRBD2. With 3 bases clipped from V and 0 bases from J, the junction kept 2 bases outside the gene matches. Germline CDR1 reads DFQATT; CDR2 reads SNEGSKA (reference sequence). The CDR3 totals 15 residues. CDR3 coding DNA: TGCAGTGCTAGGACTAGCGGGACAAGCACAGATACGCAGTATTTT. Residues: CSARTSGTSTDTQYF.

The genes are TRBV6-2 or TRBV6-3 and TRBJ2-7, with D unresolved. Germline CDR1 reads MNHEY; CDR2 reads SVGEGT. The CDR3 length is 12 residues. V gave up 3 bases and J gave up 6 bases, with 9 bases separating them. In DNA, the CDR3 is TGTGCCAGCAGTTATGTCGGATCCGAGCAGTACTTC. Residues: CASSYVGSEQYF.

In its sample, this clonotype was seen a few times. This chain links TRBV24-1 with TRBJ2-3; 9 nucleotides match TRBD1. The CDR3 spans 15 residues. From germline, CDR1 is KGHDR and CDR2 SFDVKD. After removal of 3 bases from V and 4 bases from J, the junction contained 4 bases not matched to a gene. CDR3 DNA sequence: TGTGCCACCAGTGATACACGGGACAGGGCAGATACGCAGTATTTT. Protein sequence: CATSDTRDRADTQYF.

Written as DNA, the CDR3 is TGTGCCAGCAGTTCTTCCCTTAGCCCCGGTGGGAAAAACATTCAGTACTTC. Translated, it gives CASSSSLSPGGKNIQYF. The chain links TRBV6-5 to TRBJ2-4; D is undetermined. Germline V gene sequence: CDR1 MNHEY, CDR2 SVGAGI. This CDR3 is built from 17 residues. V was shortened by 4 bases and J by 4 bases, with 20 bases between the two germline ends.

The chain carries TRBV2 and TRBJ1-3; the D gene is possibly TRBD1 (6 bases). V lost 2 bases, J lost 1 base, and 9 bases lay in between. Germline CDR1 SNHLY, CDR2 FYNNEI. The CDR3 is 15 amino acids. Written as DNA, the CDR3 is TGTGCCAGCAGTGAAAACAGGGTATCTGGAAACACCATATATTTT. This sequence encodes CASSENRVSGNTIYF.

The table lists this clonotype with a few counts. The chain joins TRBV6-2 or TRBV6-3 to TRBJ2-7, with 12 bases that match TRBD2. CDR1 and CDR2 from the germline V gene are MNHEY and SVGEGT. The V and J ends lost 6 bases and 6 bases, in that order; junction bases with no gene match: 9. The CDR3 consists of 15 residues. The CDR3 is CASSQPTSGRSEQYF. The CDR3 DNA reads TGTGCCAGCAGCCAACCGACTAGCGGGAGATCCGAGCAGTACTTC.

This clonotype has at least ten counts. The V call is TRBV19, the J call TRBJ1-2; 8 bases align to TRBD1. The CDR3 has 14 residues. J gave up 5 bases and V 5 bases, and 7 bases lay outside the gene matches. Germline CDR1 LNHDA, CDR2 SQIVND (reference sequence). The CDR3 nucleotides read TGTGCCAGTAGTCCCCCGGGACAGGTGTATGGCTACACCTTC. Encoded protein: CASSPPGQVYGYTF.

This clonotype was seen a few times. The chain joins TRBV12-3 or TRBV12-4 to TRBJ1-2; 8 bases align to TRBD1. V dropped 5 bases and J dropped 4; count of bases not matched to a gene: 3. The CDR3 has 13 amino acids. CDR3 DNA: TGTGCCAGCAGTCGACAGGGGCCCTATGGCTACACCTTC. Its translation is CASSRQGPYGYTF.

This clonotype was observed a few times. The rearrangement uses TRBV5-1 and TRBJ2-7; D remains ambiguous. The ends were cut back, 1 base at V and 5 bases at J, with 16 bases in the middle. Looked up from germline, CDR1 is SGHRS and CDR2 is YFSETQ. There are 15 residues in the CDR3. CDR3 amino acids: CASSLFGGYNDEQYF. The CDR3 DNA is TGCGCCAGCAGCTTGTTCGGCGGTTATAACGACGAGCAGTACTTC.

This clonotype turned up a few times. This chain connects TRBV7-9 to TRBJ2-7; no firm D call. CDR3 length equals 14 residues. Germline-derived CDR1 and CDR2 are SEHNR and FQNEAQ (reference sequence). The V and J ends lost 5 bases and 3 bases respectively, with 14 bases between them. CDR3 in amino acids: CASSVDRGLYEQYF. In DNA, the CDR3 is TGTGCCAGCAGCGTGGATCGTGGGCTCTACGAGCAGTACTTC.

The chain joins TRBV6-1 to TRBJ1-6; 8 bases are shared with TRBD1. This CDR3 is built from 13 residues. Germline V gene sequence: CDR1 MNHNS, CDR2 SASEGT. With 4 bases clipped from V and 10 bases from J, the junction kept 3 bases outside the gene matches. In nucleotides, the CDR3 is TGTGCCAGCAGTGTCAGGGACAGGTCACCCCTCCACTTT. Residues: CASSVRDRSPLHF.

In this sample, this clonotype turned up many times. The V call is TRBV9, the J call TRBJ2-3; 10 bases are shared with TRBD2. CDR3 length equals 16 residues. V lost 0 bases, J lost 0 bases, and 1 base stayed unmatched. Germline CDR1 is SGDLS and CDR2 is YYNGEE. The CDR3 sequence: CASSVASGSSTDTQYF. Written as DNA, the CDR3 is TGTGCCAGCAGCGTAGCTAGCGGGAGTAGCACAGATACGCAGTATTTT.